This TCR beta chain came from a study of Ad26.COV2.S vaccination and SARS-CoV-2 variants (dated by TCRdb to the early 2020s). Turning to the overall study: Vaccine-arm donors were drawn from COV1001, a multicentre, randomized, double-blind, placebo-controlled phase I-IIa trial of Ad26.COV2.S in healthy adults. Trial participants were randomized into five groups of five, in which low-dose or high-dose Ad26.COV2.S was given once or twice, or placebo was given on both occasions. TCRbeta repertoire sequencing served as the tool for gauging how specific and how broad the SARS-CoV-2-reactive T cell receptors were following Ad26.COV2.S vaccination. Dosing of Ad26.COV2.S was intramuscular, at either 5x10^10 or 1x10^11 viral particles, delivered as one shot or as two shots spaced 56 days apart. The TCR-sequenced set comprised approximately 32 samples: approximately 20 Ad26.COV2.S vaccine recipients, 5 placebo recipients and 8 SARS-CoV-2 convalescent individuals. Blinding of investigators to trial group allocation was maintained during experiments and outcome assessment. Overall results and qualifications from the work: After vaccination, spike-specific CD8+ and CD4+ T cell responses were reported to show substantial breadth. Comparing responses between vaccine doses or regimens was not something the study was powered to do. The authors noted that the TCR breadth and depth analyses may have underestimated total T cell responses. Non-spike TCR breadth was comparable between vaccine and placebo recipients, consistent with the vaccine containing only spike. Spike-specific TCR breadth was higher in Ad26.COV2.S recipients than in placebo recipients (P = 0.0014).

Sequences GTSNPN (CDR1) and SVGIG (CDR2) are obtained from the germline V gene (reference sequence). Clipping removes 2 bases from V and 6 bases from J, with 9 as the unmatched junction base count. The CDR3, from cysteine to phenylalanine, totals 16 residues. The read is trimmed to its CDR3 DNA, 48 bases read in frame from base 1. TCRbeta CDR3 regions were sequenced with the immunoSEQ Assay. After extraction, genomic DNA underwent amplification by bias-controlled multiplex PCR, followed by high-throughput sequencing. Turning to the authors' computational methods: To quantify the absolute abundance of every unique TCRbeta CDR3 region, sequences were collapsed and filtered. T cell fraction was estimated by normalizing TCRbeta template counts to usable DNA, which was measured by amplifying reference genes present in all nucleated cells. Repertoire TCRs were annotated as SARS-CoV-2-specific by exact matching of V gene, CDR3 amino acid sequence and J gene to a known reactive TCR set. The reference SARS-CoV-2 TCR set came from MIRA and was filtered for enrichment in COVID-19-positive ImmuneCODE repertoires, removing public or cross-reactive TCRs. Based on the MIRA antigens, annotated TCRs were further analysed at the level of specific ORF or position within ORF. Breadth was defined as annotated unique rearrangements over total unique productive rearrangements; depth was the summed frequency of those rearrangements. TCR breadth was compared between groups using two-sided Wilcoxon rank-sum tests. TCRdb's version of the immuneACCESS table is confined to in-frame rearrangements and falls short of the full clone set. An unresolved V gene accounts for under half of the shortfall where checked; the remainder is of unknown origin. Clonal size and the V and J genes are those of that table, whereas D and trimming came from the DNA. The sample table lists over 400,000 clones, 90% of them with a count of one. Together, the top ten hold roughly 3.9% of the sample.

With regard to this clone: The antigen this receptor binds is unknown. Base qualities are not provided; no much larger clone lies one nucleotide away.

The treatment or condition label, read with the paper, signifies: approximately 18 received Ad26.COV2.S at low or high dose, single or two shots; a few received placebo; per-sample allocation not given. For vaccine and placebo recipients, repertoires were sequenced using samples collected on day 63 after the first injection. Cohort 1b enrolled about two dozen adults aged 18-55 years at a single site in Boston, USA, between 29 July and 7 August 2020. Ad26.COV2.S consisted of a replication-incompetent adenovirus type 26 vector by which a prefusion-stabilized SARS-CoV-2 spike protein from the original Wuhan strain was expressed.

This clonotype was sampled from a person between 18 and 65 years old who received the Ad26.COV2.S COVID-19 vaccine or a placebo. The sample in question was peripheral blood, obtained in a trial of Ad26.COV2.S vaccine versus placebo. The chain uses TRBV30 and TRBJ2-3; 12 bases in the junction line up with TRBD2. The CDR3: CAWSRTATSGSDTQYF. The nucleotide sequence reads TGTGCCTGGAGTCGGACAGCGACTAGCGGGAGTGATACGCAGTATTTT.